One and the same sample provided the 28 T cell receptor beta chains below, sequenced in a study of T cell repertoires in cytomegalovirus infection. Each CDR3 protein gets one entry after TCRdb re-called the reads with MiXCR. The sample includes hundreds of thousands of distinct CDR3 sequences, around 30% seen only once; the top ten take about 20%. Their specific antigens are unknown. Sample: cultured PBMCs, taken from culture after CMV antigen stimulation. These receptors all come from a human donor in good health (CMV status not recorded). Some clones in this sample may be carry-over from other donors' samples.

The V and J genes are TRBV12-3 or TRBV12-4 and TRBJ2-3; the D gene is possibly TRBD2 (5 bases). Trimming removed 7 bases at V and 1 base at J, with 6 bases between. The CDR3 has 12 amino acids. CDR3 amino acids: CASTEGTDTQYF. CDR3 DNA sequence: TGTGCCAGCACGGAGGGCACAGATACGCAGTATTTT.

This clonotype showed up many times. The rearrangement links TRBV7-2 to TRBJ1-3; 7 nucleotides align to TRBD1. The germline V gene has CDR1 SGHTA and CDR2 FQGNSA. This CDR3 region has 16 residues. V trimming: 8 bases; J trimming: 2 bases; junction bases outside the gene matches: 12. CDR3 protein: CASLRGGAQTGNTIYF. DNA of the CDR3: TGTGCCAGCCTCAGGGGGGGGGCCCAGACTGGAAACACCATATATTTT.

The V gene is TRBV6-2 or TRBV6-3, the J gene TRBJ2-1, with 8 bases identical to TRBD1. The CDR3 has 15 residues. Germline V CDR1 and CDR2: MNHEY, SVGEGT. Unmatched junction bases numbered 4, after V lost 6 bases and J lost 0 bases. The chain's CDR3 is CASRDRVSSYNEQFF. In DNA form, the CDR3 reads TGTGCCAGCAGGGACAGGGTTAGCTCCTACAATGAGCAGTTCTTC.

The CDR3 coding sequence is TGTGCCAGCAGCCAGGATGGGACTAGTTTGGAGACCCAGTACTTC. Translating gives CASSQDGTSLETQYF. The chain carries TRBV11-3 and TRBJ2-5, with TRBD2 matching 8 bases. Germline lookup yields CDR1 SGHNT and CDR2 YENEEA. This CDR3 spans 15 amino acids. V trimming: 5 bases; J trimming: 5 bases; junction bases outside the gene matches: 10.

This clonotype appeared a few times. The CDR3 DNA reads TGTGCCACCAGTGATCCGGGGCAGAACACCGGGGAGCTGTTTTTT. Translation: CATSDPGQNTGELFF. This chain uses TRBV24-1 with TRBJ2-2, with D perhaps given as TRBD1 or TRBD2 (5 bases each). The CDR3 runs to 15 residues. Germline V gene lookup returns CDR1 KGHDR and CDR2 SFDVKD. Deletions cut 3 bases from V and 1 base from J, with 8 bases between.

The chain links TRBV3-1 to TRBJ1-1; D is unresolved. The germline gives CDR1 LGHDT, CDR2 YNNKEL (reference sequence). The CDR3 runs to 17 residues. V was trimmed by 3 bases and J by 1 base, leaving 18 bases between them. The CDR3 bases are TGTGCCAGCAGCCAGGAGGGTTCCCCCCTGGGGAACACTGAAGCTTTCTTT. Amino acid sequence: CASSQEGSPLGNTEAFF.

This clonotype has just a few counts. The V and J genes are TRBV10-3 and TRBJ2-7; possibly TRBD1 for D (5 bases). Trimming removed 7 bases from V and 3 bases from J, with 13 bases in between. Germline CDR1 is ENHRY and CDR2 is SYGVKD. This CDR3 is 13 amino acids long. The CDR3 protein is CAINSDRFYEQYF. The CDR3 bases are TGTGCCATCAACTCCGACAGATTCTACGAGCAGTACTTC.

Many counts were recorded for this clonotype. The J gene is TRBJ2-2, the V gene TRBV7-2; 14 positions match TRBD2. This CDR3 is 17 amino acids long. With V trimmed by 5 bases and J by 5 bases, 7 bases remained unmatched. The germline gives CDR1 SGHTA, CDR2 FQGNSA. The CDR3 DNA is TGTGCCAGCAGCCCAGGACTAGCGGGAGGAAGTACCGGGGAGCTGTTTTTT. This translates into CASSPGLAGGSTGELFF. Supplemented by reference TRBV7-2 and TRBJ2-2, the full variable domain reads GAGVSQSPSNKVTEKGKDVELRCDPISGHTALYWYRQSLGQGLEFLIYFQGNSAPDKSGLPSDRFSAERTGGSVSTLTIQRTQQEDSAVYLCASSPGLAGGSTGELFFGEGSRLTVL.

This clonotype occurred many times. The chain recombines TRBV7-2 with TRBJ1-3; 8 bases fit TRBD1. The trim removed 5 bases at V and 2 bases at J, leaving 2 bases unmatched. The CDR3 sequence is 14 residues long. Germline CDR1 SGHTA, CDR2 FQGNSA. The CDR3 sequence is CASSLDRAGNTIYF. As DNA, the CDR3 is TGTGCCAGCAGCCTGGACAGGGCTGGAAACACCATATATTTT.

The chain employs TRBV20-1 and TRBJ2-1, with 10 bases that match TRBD1. J lost 6 bases, V lost 6 bases, and 8 bases had no gene match. Germline assignment: CDR1 DFQATT and CDR2 SNEGSKA (reference sequence). This CDR3 has 14 amino acids. The CDR3 DNA reads TGCAGTGCCCCGGGGGACAGGGGAAGCAATGAGCAGTTCTTC. Amino acid sequence: CSAPGDRGSNEQFF.

In this sample, this clonotype turned up a few times. The chain couples TRBV7-2 to TRBJ2-2; D possibly corresponds to TRBD1 (5 bases). The CDR3 extends over 16 amino acids. Trimming shortened V by 2 bases and J by 5 bases, and 15 bases separated the two germline ends. From germline, CDR1 is SGHTA and CDR2 FQGNSA. CDR3 in amino acids: CASSLQGPTMTGELFF. In nucleotides, the CDR3 is TGTGCCAGCAGCTTACAGGGCCCAACAATGACCGGGGAGCTGTTTTTT.

The gene calls are TRBV11-2 and TRBJ2-7, with TRBD2 identical over 7 bases. CDR1 is SGHAT and CDR2 is FQNNGV in the germline V gene. The CDR3 is 16 amino acids. V lost 0 bases to trimming and J lost 2 bases; unmatched junction nucleotides: 7. The DNA of the CDR3 is TGTGCCAGCAGCTTAGATGGCCTAGCGGAAACCTACGAGCAGTACTTC. It is translated as CASSLDGLAETYEQYF.

The rearrangement joins TRBV5-1 to TRBJ1-4, with a possible D match to TRBD1 (6 bases). V lost 3 bases and J lost 1, with 7 bases in between. The germline V gene encodes CDR1 SGHRS and CDR2 YFSETQ. This CDR3 comprises 14 residues. The CDR3 DNA reads TGCGCCAGCAGCTCAGGGGTAACTAATGAAAAACTGTTTTTT. Translation gives CASSSGVTNEKLFF.

This clonotype was seen repeatedly, ten times or more. The gene calls are TRBV7-2 and TRBJ2-7; D possibly corresponds to TRBD2 (6 bases). CDR1 is SGHTA, CDR2 FQGNSA, per germline. There are 15 residues in the CDR3. V was pared by 6 bases and J by 1 base, with 16 bases between. The CDR3 spells CASSIRASVSYEQYF. Written as DNA, the CDR3 is TGTGCCAGCAGTATTAGGGCTAGCGTATCCTACGAGCAGTACTTC.

The V gene is TRBV11-2, the J gene TRBJ2-4; 8 bases are shared with TRBD2. This CDR3 is 15 amino acids long. Germline CDR1 reads SGHAT; CDR2 reads FQNNGV. V lost 6 bases and J lost 4; bases outside the gene matches: 8. CDR3 in amino acids: CASRPLRGGKNIQYF. In nucleotides, the CDR3 is TGTGCCAGCAGGCCTCTCCGGGGGGGTAAAAACATTCAGTACTTC.

This clonotype appeared a few times. V gene TRBV5-1 combines with J gene TRBJ2-5, with D perhaps matching TRBD1 or TRBD2 (5 bases each). This CDR3 is built from 15 residues. Trimming removed 0 bases from V and 5 bases from J, with 14 bases in between. CDR1 is SGHRS, CDR2 YFSETQ, per germline. CDR3 protein: CASSLGGAAGETQYF. In DNA form, the CDR3 reads TGCGCCAGCAGCTTGGGAGGGGCCGCCGGGGAGACCCAGTACTTC.

This chain links TRBV15 with TRBJ1-1, with 8 bases that match TRBD1. Germline CDR1 reads LNHNV; CDR2 reads YYDKDF (reference sequence). The CDR3 consists of 19 residues. J lost 3 bases, V lost 0 bases, and 15 bases had no gene match. CDR3 residues: CATSREGEAGGFWDTEAFF. The CDR3 DNA follows: TGTGCCACCAGCAGAGAGGGGGAAGCAGGGGGCTTTTGGGACACTGAAGCTTTCTTT. Using reference TRBV15 and TRBJ1-1 for the parts outside the CDR3, the full variable domain is DAMVIQNPRYQVTQFGKPVTLSCSQTLNHNVMYWYQQKSSQAPKLLFHYYDKDFNNEADTPDNFQSRRPNTSFCFLDIRSPGLGDTAMYLCATSREGEAGGFWDTEAFFGQGTRLTVV.

The chain has TRBV5-5 and TRBJ2-1; 9 positions agree with TRBD2. The CDR3 sequence is 16 residues long. V lost 4 bases to trimming and J lost 6 bases; unmatched junction nucleotides: 11. Germline CDR1 SGHKS, CDR2 YYEKEE (reference sequence). CDR3: CASSGDGRGGLNEQFF. The CDR3 DNA is TGTGCCAGCAGCGGGGACGGGCGGGGGGGCCTCAATGAGCAGTTCTTC.

The chain couples TRBV4-1 to TRBJ1-5; D unclear. CDR1 is MGHRA, CDR2 YSYEKL, per germline. This CDR3 spans 15 amino acids. V was shortened by 2 bases and J by 3 bases, with 11 bases between the two germline ends. The CDR3 region has the DNA TGCGCCAGCAGCCAAATCCCGGGCCACAATCAGCCCCAGCATTTT. Amino acids: CASSQIPGHNQPQHF.

The chain joins TRBV6-1 to TRBJ1-2; D not certain. CDR3 length: 13 residues. V was shortened by 8 bases and J by 3 bases, with 13 bases between the two germline ends. Looked up from germline, CDR1 is MNHNS and CDR2 is SASEGT. The CDR3 DNA reads TGTGCCAGCGCTGCCGGGTCTTACTATGGCTACACCTTC. Protein product: CASAAGSYYGYTF.

V gene TRBV7-2 combines with J gene TRBJ1-4; D is unclear. Trimming shortened V by 2 bases and J by 4 bases, and 20 bases separated the two germline ends. Germline CDR1 reads SGHTA; CDR2 reads FQGNSA. This CDR3 has 18 residues. CDR3 residues: CASSLIPTRTWHNEKLFF. In DNA, the CDR3 is TGTGCCAGCAGCTTAATTCCCACGCGGACCTGGCATAATGAAAAACTGTTTTTT.

This clonotype showed up just a few times. The chain joins TRBV25-1 to TRBJ2-5; D is unclear. The germline gives CDR1 MGHDK, CDR2 SYGVNS. The V gene lost 4 bases and the J gene lost 5 bases, with 8 bases spanning the gap. The CDR3 is 12 residues long. In DNA, the CDR3 is TGTGCCAGCAGTGCCTCTTGGGAGACCCAGTACTTC. The encoded protein is CASSASWETQYF.

Remarks on this clonotype: A read error is likely, as this CDR3 ends without the conserved phenylalanine or tryptophan. The DNA is left out, because the CDR3 cannot be placed on it with certainty; the CDR3 is given as TCRdb lists it. The chain links TRBV19 to TRBJ2-1; TRBD2 was called by the table and not checked on the DNA. The CDR3 extends over 13 residues, inclusive of both ends. Germline V gene lookup returns CDR1 LNHDA and CDR2 SQIVND (reference sequence). CDR3 region: CASHPPGLSAFFV.

This clonotype was seen a few times. This chain links TRBV7-3 with TRBJ2-2, with D possibly being TRBD1 (6 bases). The CDR3 has 14 amino acids. Germline lookup yields CDR1 SGHTA and CDR2 FQGTGA. Trimming stripped 5 bases from V and 5 bases from J, with 12 bases between. CDR3 residues: CASSPGTPTGELFF. CDR3 nucleotide sequence: TGTGCCAGCAGCCCAGGGACACCGACCGGGGAGCTGTTTTTT.

The chain couples TRBV6-1 to TRBJ1-1, with 9 positions matching TRBD1. Germline trimming cut 3 bases from V and 5 bases from J; bases unmatched to any gene: 7. CDR1 and CDR2 (germline): MNHNS, SASEGT. The CDR3 has 15 amino acids. Here the CDR3 DNA reads TGTGCCAGCAGTGAGTCTCCGGACAGGGGAACTGAAGCTTTCTTT. Protein sequence: CASSESPDRGTEAFF.

The chain recombines TRBV6-6 with TRBJ2-7; D gene unclear. Germline loops: CDR1 MNHNY, CDR2 SVGAGI (reference sequence). CDR3 size: 15 residues. The V end lost 0 bases, the J end lost 0 bases, and 9 bases lay between the germline ends. DNA of the CDR3: TGTGCCAGCAGTTACTCGATAACGGCCTCCTACGAGCAGTACTTC. Its protein product is CASSYSITASYEQYF.

The chain joins TRBV20-1 to TRBJ2-7; TRBD1 is a possible D gene (6 bases). The germline gives CDR1 DFQATT, CDR2 SNEGSKA (reference sequence). The CDR3 length is 12 residues. With 5 bases removed from V and 5 bases from J, the gap between germline ends came to 13 bases. The CDR3 protein is CSALTQGDEQYF. CDR3 DNA sequence: TGCAGTGCTCTAACACAGGGCGACGAGCAGTACTTC.

V usage is TRBV6-2 or TRBV6-3 and J usage is TRBJ1-5; D not certain. Trimming removed 4 bases at V and 8 bases at J, with 12 bases between. CDR1 and CDR2 (germline): MNHEY, SVGEGT. The CDR3 totals 13 residues. CDR3 DNA sequence: TGTGCCAGCAGTTCCGACCGGGTTGAGCCCCAGCATTTT. Translated, it gives CASSSDRVEPQHF.